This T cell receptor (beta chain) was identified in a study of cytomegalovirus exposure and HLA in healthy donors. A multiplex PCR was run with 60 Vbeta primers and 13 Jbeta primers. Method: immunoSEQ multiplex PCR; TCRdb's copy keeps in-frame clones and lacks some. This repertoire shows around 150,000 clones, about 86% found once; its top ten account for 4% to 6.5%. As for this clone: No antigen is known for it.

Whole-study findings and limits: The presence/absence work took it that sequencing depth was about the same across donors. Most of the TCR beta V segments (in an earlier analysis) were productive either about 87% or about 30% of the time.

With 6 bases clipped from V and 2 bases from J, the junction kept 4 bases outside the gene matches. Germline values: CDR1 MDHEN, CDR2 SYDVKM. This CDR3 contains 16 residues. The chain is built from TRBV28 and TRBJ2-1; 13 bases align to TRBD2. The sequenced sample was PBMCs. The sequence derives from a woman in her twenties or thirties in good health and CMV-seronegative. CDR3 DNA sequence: TGTGCCAGCAGACACGGACTAGCGGGAGCCTACAATGAGCAGTTCTTC. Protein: CASRHGLAGAYNEQFF. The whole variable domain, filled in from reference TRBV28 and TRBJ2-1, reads DVKVTQSSRYLVKRTGEKVFLECVQDMDHENMFWYRQDPGLGLRLIYFSYDVKMKEKGDIPEGYSVSREKKERFSLILESASTNQTSMYLCASRHGLAGAYNEQFFGPGTRLTVL.